The clone carrying this T cell receptor (beta chain) appeared many times. The diagnosis was founded upon clinical symptoms, serum thyroxine, TRAb, thyroid ultrasound and orbital computed tomography. Amplification of TCR beta CDR3 regions used RNA transcripts. RT-PCR was first run with HTBI primers, then multiplex PCR in a second round. TCRdb ran MiXCR on the multiplex PCR reads and lists one entry per CDR3 protein. This sample yields approximately 540,000 distinct CDR3 sequences, of which under 45% are seen a single time; around 4.6% belongs to the top ten. The V gene's germline CDR1 is SGHTS and CDR2 YDEGEE. CDR3 length: 15 residues. The ends lost 1 base at V and 3 bases at J; junction bases unmatched: 4. This entry is derived from a study of Graves' ophthalmopathy and Graves' hyperthyroidism.

This chain connects TRBV5-8 to TRBJ2-7; 10 nucleotides line up with TRBD2. This clonotype originated in an adult man with Graves' hyperthyroidism. What was sequenced was peripheral blood or thyroid tissue (not recorded which). The CDR3 coding sequence is TGTGCCAGCAGCTTGTATCTAGCGGGAGTCTACGAGCAGTACTTC. It specifies CASSLYLAGVYEQYF.